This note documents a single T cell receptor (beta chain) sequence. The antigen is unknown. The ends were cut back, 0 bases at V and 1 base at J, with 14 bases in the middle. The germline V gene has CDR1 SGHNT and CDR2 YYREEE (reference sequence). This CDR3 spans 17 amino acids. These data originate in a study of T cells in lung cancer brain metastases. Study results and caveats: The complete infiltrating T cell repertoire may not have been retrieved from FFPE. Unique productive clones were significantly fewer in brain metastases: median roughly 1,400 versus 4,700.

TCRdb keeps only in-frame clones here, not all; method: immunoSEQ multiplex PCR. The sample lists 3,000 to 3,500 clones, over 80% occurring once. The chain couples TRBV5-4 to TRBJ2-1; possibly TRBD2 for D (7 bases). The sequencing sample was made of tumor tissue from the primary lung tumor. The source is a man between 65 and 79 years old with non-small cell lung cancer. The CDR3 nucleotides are TGTGCCAGCAGCTTGGAAGGGGGAGGGAGGTCCTACAATGAGCAGTTCTTC. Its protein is CASSLEGGGRSYNEQFF.